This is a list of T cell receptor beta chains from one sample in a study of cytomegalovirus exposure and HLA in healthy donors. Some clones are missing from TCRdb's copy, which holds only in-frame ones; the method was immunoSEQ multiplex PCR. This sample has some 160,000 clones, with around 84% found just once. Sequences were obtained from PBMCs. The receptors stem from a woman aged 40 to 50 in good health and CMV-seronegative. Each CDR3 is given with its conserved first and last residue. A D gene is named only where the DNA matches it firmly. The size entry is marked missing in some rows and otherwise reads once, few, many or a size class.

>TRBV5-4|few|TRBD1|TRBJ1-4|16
CASTTRTGTGGEKLFF
TGTGCCAGCACCACCAGGACCGGGACAGGTGGTGAAAAACTGTTTTTT
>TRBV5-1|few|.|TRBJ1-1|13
CASSGGGGTEAFF
TGCGCCAGCAGTGGCGGGGGTGGAACTGAAGCTTTCTTT
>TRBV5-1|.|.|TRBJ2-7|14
CASSLNSRSYEQYF
TGCGCCAGCAGCTTGAATTCGAGGTCCTACGAGCAGTACTTC
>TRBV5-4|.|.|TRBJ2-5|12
CASSPLDETQYF
TGTGCCAGCAGCCCACTAGACGAGACCCAGTACTTC
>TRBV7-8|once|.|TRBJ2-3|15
CASSLDPIRSDTQYF
TGTGCCAGCAGCTTAGACCCTATCCGTTCGGATACGCAGTATTTT
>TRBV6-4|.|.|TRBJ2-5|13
CASSAQVQETQYF
TGTGCCAGCAGTGCACAGGTACAAGAGACCCAGTACTTC
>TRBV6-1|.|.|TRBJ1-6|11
CASGNYAPLHF
TGTGCCAGCGGCAACTACGCACCCCTCCACTTT
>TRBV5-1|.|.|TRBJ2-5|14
CASSPRTAQETQYF
TGCGCCAGCAGCCCTAGGACAGCCCAAGAGACCCAGTACTTC
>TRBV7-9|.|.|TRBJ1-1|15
CASSLARVMNTEAFF
TGTGCCAGCAGCTTAGCACGGGTCATGAACACTGAAGCTTTCTTT
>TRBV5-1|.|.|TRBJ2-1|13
CASSLTFHNEQFF
TGCGCCAGCAGTTTAACTTTCCACAATGAGCAGTTCTTC
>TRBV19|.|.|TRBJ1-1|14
CASSIGLISTEAFF
TGTGCCAGTAGTATAGGATTAATCAGCACTGAAGCTTTCTTT
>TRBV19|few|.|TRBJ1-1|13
CASSIEANTEAFF
TGTGCCAGTAGTATAGAGGCGAACACTGAAGCTTTCTTT
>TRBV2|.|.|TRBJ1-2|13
CASSEGSGYGYTF
TGTGCCAGCAGTGAGGGGAGTGGCTATGGCTACACCTTC
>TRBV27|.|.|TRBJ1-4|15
CASSFIGLGDEKLFF
TGTGCCAGCAGTTTTATCGGCCTCGGAGATGAAAAACTGTTTTTT
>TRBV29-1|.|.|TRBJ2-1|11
CSAGQTNEQFF
TGCAGCGCGGGACAAACCAATGAGCAGTTCTTC
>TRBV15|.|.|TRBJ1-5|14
CATSDRRSNQPQHF
TGTGCCACCAGCGATAGGCGGAGCAATCAGCCCCAGCATTTT
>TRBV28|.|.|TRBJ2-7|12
CASRGPRNEQYF
TGTGCCAGCAGGGGGCCAAGGAACGAGCAGTACTTC
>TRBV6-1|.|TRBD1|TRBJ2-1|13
CASTDRGWNEQFF
TGTGCCAGCACCGACAGGGGGTGGAATGAGCAGTTCTTC
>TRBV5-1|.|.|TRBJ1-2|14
CASSLSRQRDGYTF
TGCGCCAGCAGCTTGTCGCGCCAGAGGGATGGCTACACCTTC
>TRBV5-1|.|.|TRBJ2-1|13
CASSGDLANEQFF
TGCGCCAGCAGCGGGGACTTGGCAAATGAGCAGTTCTTC
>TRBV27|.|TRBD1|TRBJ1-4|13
CASADRGNEKLFF
TGTGCCAGCGCGGACAGGGGGAATGAAAAACTGTTTTTT
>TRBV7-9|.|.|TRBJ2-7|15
CASSLGAGDDYEQYF
TGTGCCAGCAGTCTTGGGGCAGGGGACGACTACGAGCAGTACTTC
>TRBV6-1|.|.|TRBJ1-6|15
CASSGRGQHYSPLHF
TGTGCCAGCAGTGGCCGTGGACAGCATTATTCACCCCTCCACTTT